Shown below are 6 T cell receptor beta chains from a single sample sequenced in a study of OX40 agonist ivuxolimab in advanced cancers. The repertoire was sequenced with immunoSEQ multiplex PCR; TCRdb's copy has only in-frame clones and lacks some. Here the sample spans 25,000 to 35,000 clones, roughly 83% being singletons. The sample here was CD4+ or CD8+ T cells sorted from blood, taken in a trial of the OX40 agonist ivuxolimab. Every receptor here comes from an adult with an advanced solid tumor such as melanoma, head and neck, liver or kidney cancer.

The chain couples TRBV7-6 to TRBJ1-5; D is ambiguous. CDR1 is SGHVS, CDR2 FNYEAQ, per germline. Trimming pared 4 bases from V and 9 bases from J, leaving 10 bases between. This CDR3 contains 12 residues. CDR3 residues: CASSSDPGPQHF. The CDR3, as DNA: TGTGCCAGCAGCTCCGATCCTGGGCCCCAGCATTTT. Full variable domain (rest looked up from reference TRBV7-6 and TRBJ1-5): GAGVSQSPRYKVTKRGQDVALRCDPISGHVSLYWYRQALGQGPEFLTYFNYEAQQDKSGLPNDRFSAERPEGSISTLTIQRTEQRDSAMYRCASSSDPGPQHFGDGTRLSIL.

The chain joins TRBV28 to TRBJ2-4, with 11 bases lining up with TRBD2. In germline, CDR1 is MDHEN, CDR2 SYDVKM. Trimming took 2 bases from V and 6 from J; bases not matched to a gene: 6. The CDR3 has 16 residues. The DNA of the CDR3 is TGTGCCAGCAGTTTAATAGCGGGGGGGCTAGGAAACATTCAGTACTTC. This codes for CASSLIAGGLGNIQYF. Full variable domain (remainder filled in from reference TRBV28 and TRBJ2-4): DVKVTQSSRYLVKRTGEKVFLECVQDMDHENMFWYRQDPGLGLRLIYFSYDVKMKEKGDIPEGYSVSREKKERFSLILESASTNQTSMYLCASSLIAGGLGNIQYFGAGTRLSVL.

The gene calls are TRBV27 and TRBJ1-2; D may be TRBD1 (5 bases). Germline CDR1 is MNHEY and CDR2 is SMNVEV (reference sequence). Trimming took 5 bases from V and 3 from J, leaving 13 bases between them. The CDR3 covers 14 residues. CDR3 nucleotide sequence: TGTGCCAGCAGTCCCAGGACGGGGCACTATGGCTACACCTTC. Amino acids: CASSPRTGHYGYTF.

The J gene is TRBJ1-1, the V gene TRBV23-1, with 12 bases fitting TRBD1. TRBV23-1 is recorded as an ORF, its role being uncertain. With V trimmed by 7 bases and J by 8 bases, 8 bases remained unmatched. This CDR3 comprises 14 residues. The DNA of the CDR3 is TGCGCCAGCACCGGGGGACAGGGGGCATCCGAAGCTTTCTTT. It is translated as CASTGGQGASEAFF.

This clone occurred once. This chain joins TRBV6-5 and TRBJ2-4; 7 positions match TRBD2. Germline assignment: CDR1 MNHEY and CDR2 SVGAGI. The CDR3 covers 14 residues. With V trimmed by 5 bases and J by 5 bases, 6 bases remained unmatched. The CDR3 nucleotides are TGTGCCAGCAGTCCCCAAGGGAGGGAAAACATTCAGTACTTC. Protein: CASSPQGRENIQYF.

This chain connects TRBV6-1 to TRBJ2-5, with unresolved D. V was cut by 6 bases and J by 5 bases, with 13 bases left in between. This CDR3 spans 13 amino acids. From germline, CDR1 is MNHNS and CDR2 SASEGT. The DNA for the CDR3 is TGTGCCAGCAGCAGAGGCAGTTGGGAGACCCAGTACTTC. Translating it yields CASSRGSWETQYF.